A single sample is the source of the 13 T cell receptor beta chains below, sequenced in a study of blood T cell repertoires in COVID-19. The repertoire was sequenced with immunoSEQ multiplex PCR; TCRdb's copy has only in-frame clones and lacks some. The sample carries 100,000 to 150,000 clones, roughly 80% recorded once. The material sequenced was peripheral blood. Receptors originate from a woman aged 50 to 65 with acute or convalescent COVID-19.

The chain joins TRBV7-3 to TRBJ2-1; the D gene is possibly TRBD2 (7 bases). CDR1 and CDR2 (germline): SGHTA, FQGTGA. CDR3 size: 15 residues. With 3 bases removed from V and 5 bases from J, the gap between germline ends came to 14 bases. This chain's CDR3 is CASSFMAGAHNEQFF. For the CDR3, the DNA is TGTGCCAGCAGCTTTATGGCGGGGGCCCACAATGAGCAGTTCTTC.

V gene TRBV13 combines with J gene TRBJ2-5; 7 bases align to TRBD1. There are 14 residues in the CDR3. The junction had 5 bases not matched to a gene; V was cut back by 5 bases and J by 2 bases. Germline-derived CDR1 and CDR2 are PRHDT and FYEKMQ (reference sequence). CDR3 in amino acids: CASSIRTGQETQYF. For the CDR3, the DNA is TGTGCCAGCAGCATACGGACAGGACAAGAGACCCAGTACTTC.

The rearrangement joins TRBV6-5 to TRBJ1-1; D is unclear. CDR3 length equals 15 residues. Per germline, CDR1 MNHEY and CDR2 SVGAGI. Trimming cost V 5 bases and J 2 bases, with 15 bases left between them. The DNA of the CDR3 is TGTGCCAGCAGTCCCCTCGGGATCTCTAACACTGAAGCTTTCTTT. This codes for CASSPLGISNTEAFF.

The chain is built from TRBV30 and TRBJ1-5; the D gene is possibly TRBD1 (5 bases). Trimming cost V 2 bases and J 5 bases, with 13 bases left between them. CDR1 is GTSNPN, CDR2 SVGIG, per germline (reference sequence). CDR3 length: 14 amino acids. Here the CDR3 DNA reads TGTGCCTGGAGTCCGCGACAGTCTTATCAGCCCCAGCATTTT. Translated: CAWSPRQSYQPQHF. The whole variable domain, remainder taken from reference TRBV30 and TRBJ1-5, is SQTIHQWPATLVQPVGSPLSLECTVEGTSNPNLYWYRQAAGRGLQLLFYSVGIGQISSEVPQNLSASRPQDRQFILSSKKLLLSDSGFYLCAWSPRQSYQPQHFGDGTRLSIL.

The chain combines TRBV11-2 with TRBJ2-3; perhaps TRBD2 as D (5 bases). V was pared by 2 bases and J by 5 bases, with 8 bases between. The germline gives CDR1 SGHAT, CDR2 FQNNGV. The CDR3 totals 13 residues. The CDR3 coding sequence is TGTGCCAGCAGCTTACGGGGTCTAGATACGCAGTATTTT. Its protein is CASSLRGLDTQYF.

The chain uses TRBV9 and TRBJ1-1; D is perhaps TRBD1 (5 bases). Deletions cut 4 bases from V and 3 bases from J, with 22 bases between. The CDR3 spans 17 residues. Germline V CDR1 and CDR2: SGDLS, YYNGEE. As DNA, the CDR3 is TGTGCCAGCAGCTCTTCCCGGGGCCTTCCGGGGGACACTGAAGCTTTCTTT. It yields the protein CASSSSRGLPGDTEAFF.

The chain joins TRBV7-2 to TRBJ2-7; TRBD2 agrees at 10 bases. The CDR3 is 15 amino acids. The V gene end was trimmed by 5 bases and the J gene end by 1 base; junction bases not matched to a gene: 5. Germline V gene sequence: CDR1 SGHTA, CDR2 FQGNSA. The CDR3 loop reads CASSSKRGGSYEQYF. The CDR3 coding sequence is TGTGCCAGCAGCAGTAAGCGGGGGGGATCCTACGAGCAGTACTTC. Supplemented by reference TRBV7-2 and TRBJ2-7, the full variable domain reads GAGVSQSPSNKVTEKGKDVELRCDPISGHTALYWYRQSLGQGLEFLIYFQGNSAPDKSGLPSDRFSAERTGGSVSTLTIQRTQQEDSAVYLCASSSKRGGSYEQYFGPGTRLTVT.

This rearrangement joins TRBV5-4 to TRBJ2-1; 8 bases align to TRBD1. Germline CDR1 is SGHNT and CDR2 is YYREEE (reference sequence). Germline trimming cut 2 bases from V and 7 bases from J; bases unmatched to any gene: 8. The CDR3 runs 15 residues. CDR3: CASSFGHTGGNEQFF. The CDR3 coding sequence is TGTGCCAGCAGCTTTGGACATACAGGGGGGAATGAGCAGTTCTTC.

The chain couples TRBV10-3 to TRBJ1-2; no clear D. V shed 9 bases and J shed 3 bases, with 17 bases lying between them. The germline gives CDR1 ENHRY, CDR2 SYGVKD. This CDR3 has 14 amino acids. In nucleotides, the CDR3 is TGTGCCATGAGCGTTAATCGTGTGGACTATGGCTACACCTTC. It yields the protein CAMSVNRVDYGYTF.

The chain recombines TRBV6-6 with TRBJ1-2, with a tentative D call TRBD1 (5 bases). Deletions cut 2 bases from V and 7 bases from J, with 11 bases between. The CDR3 contains 13 residues. Per germline, CDR1 MNHNY and CDR2 SVGAGI (reference sequence). CDR3 sequence: CASSYRDFSGYTF. In DNA, the CDR3 is TGTGCCAGCAGTTACCGGGACTTTAGTGGCTACACCTTC.

The table lists this clone with many counts. The V gene is TRBV2, the J gene TRBJ1-2; 10 bases are shared with TRBD1. J gave up 7 bases and V 8 bases, and 7 bases lay outside the gene matches. Germline V gives CDR1 SNHLY, CDR2 FYNNEI. The CDR3 is made up of 13 amino acids. The DNA for the CDR3 is TGTGCCAGCGCAAGACAGGGGGCTGTTGGCTACACCTTC. Residues: CASARQGAVGYTF.

The V and J genes are TRBV4-2 and TRBJ1-6; D perhaps matches TRBD1 (5 bases). Trimming took 1 base from V and 10 from J, leaving 11 bases between them. Germline lookup yields CDR1 LGHNA and CDR2 YNFKEQ. This CDR3 spans 14 amino acids. The CDR3 DNA sequence: TGTGCCAGCAGCCAAGTGGGGGGTGAATCACCCCTCCACTTT. This encodes CASSQVGGESPLHF.

This clone was seen just once. The rearrangement links TRBV27 to TRBJ1-4, with 7 nucleotides matching TRBD1. CDR3 length: 14 residues. Looked up from germline, CDR1 is MNHEY and CDR2 is SMNVEV (reference sequence). J was trimmed by 4 bases and V by 4 bases; bases with no gene match: 3. The CDR3 region has the DNA TGTGCCAGCAGTTACAGGGGCGTTAATGAAAAACTGTTTTTT. Translation gives CASSYRGVNEKLFF.